This TCR beta chain was found in a study of CD8 T cells in Susac syndrome. The Susac syndrome patients fit the recently defined diagnostic criteria for definite or probable disease. Reverse transcription of roughly 0.45 to 1 ug RNA used random hexamers. TCRdb called the immunoSEQ multiplex PCR reads again in MiXCR, with one record for every CDR3 protein. The sample yields around 170,000 distinct CDR3 sequences, 95% to 97% seen once. Trimming took 1 base from V and 4 from J, leaving 13 bases between them. Germline V lookup: CDR1 SGHDN, CDR2 FVKESK. The CDR3 has 15 amino acids. The clonotype was recovered from a human donor with Susac syndrome. The chain is built from TRBV14 and TRBJ2-5, with D possibly matching TRBD2 (6 bases). The sample was CD4+ T cells from PBMCs. The CDR3, as DNA: TGTGCCAGCAGCCAAGCCCTGAGGAGGGCAGAGACCCAGTACTTC. Protein product: CASSQALRRAETQYF. Together with reference TRBV14 and TRBJ2-5, the CDR3 gives the full variable domain: EAGVTQFPSHSVIEKGQTVTLRCDPISGHDNLYWYRRVMGKEIKFLLHFVKESKQDESGMPNNRFLAERTGGTYSTLKVQPAELEDSGVYFCASSQALRRAETQYFGPGTRLLVL.